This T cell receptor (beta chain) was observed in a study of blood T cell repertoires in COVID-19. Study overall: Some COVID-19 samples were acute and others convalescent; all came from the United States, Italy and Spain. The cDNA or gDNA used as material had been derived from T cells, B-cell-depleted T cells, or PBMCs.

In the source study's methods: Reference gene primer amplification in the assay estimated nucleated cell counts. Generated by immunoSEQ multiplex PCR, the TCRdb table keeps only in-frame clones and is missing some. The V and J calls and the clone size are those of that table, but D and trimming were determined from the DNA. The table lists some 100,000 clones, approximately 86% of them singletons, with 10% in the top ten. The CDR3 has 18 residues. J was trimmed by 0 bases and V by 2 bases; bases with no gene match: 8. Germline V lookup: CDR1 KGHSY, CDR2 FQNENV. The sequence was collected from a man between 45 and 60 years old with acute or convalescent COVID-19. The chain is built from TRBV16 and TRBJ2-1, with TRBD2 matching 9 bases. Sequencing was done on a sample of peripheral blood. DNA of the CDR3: TGTGCCAGCAGCCAAACCCTAGCGGGATTGAGCTCCTACAATGAGCAGTTCTTC. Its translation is CASSQTLAGLSSYNEQFF.